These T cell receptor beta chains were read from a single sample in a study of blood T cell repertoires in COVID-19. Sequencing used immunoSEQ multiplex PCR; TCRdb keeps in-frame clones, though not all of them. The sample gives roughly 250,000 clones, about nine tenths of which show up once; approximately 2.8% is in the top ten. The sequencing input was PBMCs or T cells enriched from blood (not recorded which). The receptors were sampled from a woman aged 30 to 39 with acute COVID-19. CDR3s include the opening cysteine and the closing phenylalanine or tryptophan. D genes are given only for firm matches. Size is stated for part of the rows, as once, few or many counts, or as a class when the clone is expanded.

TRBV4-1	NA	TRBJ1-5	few	TGCGCCAGCAGCCAAGATTCGGGGTTCCGCGGGCCCCAGCATTTT	CASSQDSGFRGPQHF
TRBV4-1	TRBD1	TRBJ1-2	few	TGCGCCAGCAGCCAAGTGACAGGGGCCGGCGGCTACACCTTC	CASSQVTGAGGYTF
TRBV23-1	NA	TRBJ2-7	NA	TGCGCCCCTCAGGGGAGCTCCTACGAGCAGTACTTC	CAPQGSSYEQYF
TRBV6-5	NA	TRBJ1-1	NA	TGTGCCAGCAGGAGGGAACCGGACACTGAAGCTTTCTTT	CASRREPDTEAFF
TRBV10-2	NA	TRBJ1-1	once	TGCGCCAGCAGTGTTCGGCCCGGGAGGAACACTGAAGCTTTCTTT	CASSVRPGRNTEAFF
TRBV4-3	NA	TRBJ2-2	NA	TGCGCCAGCAGCCAAGATTTTAGGACAGCGAACACCGGGGAGCTGTTTTTT	CASSQDFRTANTGELFF
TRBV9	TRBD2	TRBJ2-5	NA	TGTGCCAGCAGCGTCGAAGGGAGCGGGGGGCCTCAAGAGACCCAGTACTTC	CASSVEGSGGPQETQYF
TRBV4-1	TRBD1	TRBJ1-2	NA	TGCGCCAGCAGCTTACAAGGACAGGGGGCCTCTAGAGGCTACACCTTC	CASSLQGQGASRGYTF
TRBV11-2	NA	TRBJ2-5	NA	TGTGCCAGCAGCTTAGAGGACTATGTGGAGACCCAGTACTTC	CASSLEDYVETQYF
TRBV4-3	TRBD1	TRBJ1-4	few	TGCGCCAGCAGCCCGAGGCCAACAGGGGGTTATGAAAAACTGTTTTTT	CASSPRPTGGYEKLFF
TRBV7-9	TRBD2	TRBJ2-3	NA	TGTGCCAGCAGCGAAGGACTGGGACTAGGAGACACAGATACGCAGTATTTT	CASSEGLGLGDTDTQYF
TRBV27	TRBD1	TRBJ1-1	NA	TGTGCCAGCAGTCCTCAGACAGGGTGGAGCACTGAAGCTTTCTTT	CASSPQTGWSTEAFF
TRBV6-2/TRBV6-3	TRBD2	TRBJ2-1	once	TGTGCCAGCAGTTATTCTAGCGGGGGGGCAATGTATAATGAGCAGTTCTTC	CASSYSSGGAMYNEQFF
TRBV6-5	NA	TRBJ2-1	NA	TGTGCCAGCGGTACAGGGATTAACAATGAGCAGTTCTTC	CASGTGINNEQFF
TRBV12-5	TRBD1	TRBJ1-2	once	TGTGCTAGTGGTTTGGTCACGGGACAGGCTTCTTATGGCTACACCTTC	CASGLVTGQASYGYTF
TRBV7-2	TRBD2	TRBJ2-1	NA	TGTGCCAGCAGCACCCGGGGGGGCGACTACAATGAGCAGTTCTTC	CASSTRGGDYNEQFF
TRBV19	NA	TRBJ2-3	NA	TGTGCCAGTAGTGTCGACAGGAGCACAGATACGCAGTATTTT	CASSVDRSTDTQYF
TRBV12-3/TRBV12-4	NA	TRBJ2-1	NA	TGTGCCAGCAGTTTAAGATCGAGCAATGAGCAGTTCTTC	CASSLRSSNEQFF
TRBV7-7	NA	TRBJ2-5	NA	TGTGCTAGCAGCCCCTCTAGTGAAGAGACCCAGTACTTC	CASSPSSEETQYF
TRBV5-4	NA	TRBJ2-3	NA	TGTGCCAGCAGCTCTGACACCCGCACAGATACGCAGTATTTT	CASSSDTRTDTQYF
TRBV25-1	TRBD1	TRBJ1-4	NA	TGTGCCAGCAGTGATCTAGACAGGGGGCGTAGAGATGAAAAACTGTTTTTT	CASSDLDRGRRDEKLFF
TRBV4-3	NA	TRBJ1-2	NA	TGCGCCAGCAGCCAAGGGGGCTCGGAGGGTTATGGCTACACCTTC	CASSQGGSEGYGYTF
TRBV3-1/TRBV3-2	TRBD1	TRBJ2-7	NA	TGTGCCAGCAGCCGGGACAGCTCCTACGAGCAGTACTTC	CASSRDSSYEQYF
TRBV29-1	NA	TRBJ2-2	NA	TGCAGCGTTGAGGGAGAAAACACCGGGGAGCTGTTTTTT	CSVEGENTGELFF
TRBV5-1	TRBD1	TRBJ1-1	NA	TGCGCCAGCAGTCCCGGGACAGGGGGCTCTGAAGCTTTCTTT	CASSPGTGGSEAFF
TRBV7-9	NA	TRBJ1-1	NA	TGTGCCAGCAGCTTACCCCACCTTCGACAGAGGAACACTGAAGCTTTCTTT	CASSLPHLRQRNTEAFF
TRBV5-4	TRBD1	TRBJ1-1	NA	TGTGCCAGCAGCTTATACGGGTTGGGGGACAGGACCTACACTGAAGCTTTCTTT	CASSLYGLGDRTYTEAFF
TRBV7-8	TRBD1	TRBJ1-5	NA	TGTGCCAGCAGCCCGACAGGGCGCAATCAGCCCCAGCATTTT	CASSPTGRNQPQHF
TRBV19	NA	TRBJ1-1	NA	TGTGCCAGTACCTATAGCCCAGTCATGAACACTGAAGCTTTCTTT	CASTYSPVMNTEAFF
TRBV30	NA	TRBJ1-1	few	TGTGCCTGGAGGGGGGCGAGGACTGAAGCTTTCTTT	CAWRGARTEAFF
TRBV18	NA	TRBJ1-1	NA	TGTGCCAGCTCCCGTCGGGGGGGACGACACATGAACACTGAAGCTTTCTTT	CASSRRGGRHMNTEAFF
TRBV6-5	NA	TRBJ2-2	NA	TGTGCCAGCAGTTATAGCGCCACCGGGGAGCTGTTTTTT	CASSYSATGELFF
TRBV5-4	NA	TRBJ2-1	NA	TGTGCCAGCAGCCCGACGGGGGGCCCGGTCAATGAGCAGTTCTTC	CASSPTGGPVNEQFF
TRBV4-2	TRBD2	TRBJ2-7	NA	TGTGCCAGCAGCCAAGAGGGGACTAGGGGCGAGCAGTACTTC	CASSQEGTRGEQYF
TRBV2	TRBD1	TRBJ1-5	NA	TGTGCCAGCAGTGAATCGTGGACAGGTTCTTGGAATAGCAATCAGCCCCAGCATTTT	CASSESWTGSWNSNQPQHF
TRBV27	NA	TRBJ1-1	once	TGTGCCAGCAGTTTTAACGGGGTTCCTGAAGCTTTCTTT	CASSFNGVPEAFF
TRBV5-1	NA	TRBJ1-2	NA	TGCGCCAGCAGCTTGAAGGTCGCGGTCTATGGCTACACCTTC	CASSLKVAVYGYTF
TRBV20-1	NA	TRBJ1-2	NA	TGCAGTGCTAGTTATCCCAAGGCAGGGGACCTCTATGGCTACACCTTC	CSASYPKAGDLYGYTF
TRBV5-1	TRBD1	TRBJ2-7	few	TGCGCCAGCAGCCCAGGCCAACAGGGGCCCATGGACTTC	CASSPGQQGPMDF
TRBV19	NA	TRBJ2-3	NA	TGTGCCAGTAGTAGGTCAACACTTCCGGGACATAAGGTGGGGGATACGCAGTATTTT	CASSRSTLPGHKVGDTQYF
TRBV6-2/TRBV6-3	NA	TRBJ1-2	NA	TGTGCCAGCAGTGACGACAGCCTCCAGGGTCGGTATCGTGGCTACACCTTC	CASSDDSLQGRYRGYTF
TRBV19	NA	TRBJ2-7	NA	TGTGCCAGTACCGACAGACCGAATTCCTACGAGCAGTACTTC	CASTDRPNSYEQYF
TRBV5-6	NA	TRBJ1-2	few	TGTGCCAGCAGCTTGATTCAGGCTGTGAACACCTTC	CASSLIQAVNTF
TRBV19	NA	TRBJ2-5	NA	TGTGCCAGTAGTAATAGGGGGGAGACCCAGTACTTC	CASSNRGETQYF